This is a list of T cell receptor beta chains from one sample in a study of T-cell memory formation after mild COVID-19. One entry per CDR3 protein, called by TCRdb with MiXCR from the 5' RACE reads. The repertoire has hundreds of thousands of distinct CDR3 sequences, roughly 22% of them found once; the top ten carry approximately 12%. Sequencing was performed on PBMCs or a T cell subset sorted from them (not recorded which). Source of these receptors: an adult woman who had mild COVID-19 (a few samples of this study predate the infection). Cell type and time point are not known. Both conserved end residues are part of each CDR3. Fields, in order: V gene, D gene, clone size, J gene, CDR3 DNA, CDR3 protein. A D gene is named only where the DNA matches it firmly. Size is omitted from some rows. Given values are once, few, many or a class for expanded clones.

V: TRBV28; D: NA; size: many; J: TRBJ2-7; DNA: TGTGCCAGCAGTTTCCCCTCCAAGGACGAGCAGTACTTC; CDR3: CASSFPSKDEQYF
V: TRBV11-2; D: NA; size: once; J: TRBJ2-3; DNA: TGTGCCAGCAGCTGGGGGAGGCGGACCACAGATACGCAGTATTTT; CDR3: CASSWGRRTTDTQYF
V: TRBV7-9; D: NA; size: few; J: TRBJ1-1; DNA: TGTGCCAGCAGCCGGGCCGCATTGAACACTGAAGCTTTCTTT; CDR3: CASSRAALNTEAFF
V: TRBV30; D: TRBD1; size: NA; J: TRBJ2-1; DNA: TGTGCCTGGAGTGTACTGGGACAGGGGGCCAACAATGAGCAGTTCTTC; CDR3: CAWSVLGQGANNEQFF
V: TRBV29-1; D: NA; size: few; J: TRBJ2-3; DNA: TGCAGCGCCGAGGTGGGGCGTGGGGGGCCATCCCGAGATACGCAGTATTTT; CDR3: CSAEVGRGGPSRDTQYF
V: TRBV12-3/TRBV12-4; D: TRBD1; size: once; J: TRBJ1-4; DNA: TGTGCCAGCAGCCTTCAGGGGGCGGTTTTGGAAAAACTGTTTTTT; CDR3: CASSLQGAVLEKLFF
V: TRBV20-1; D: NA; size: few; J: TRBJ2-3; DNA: TGCAGTGCTAGAGATCGGGGTCGGTATAGCAGCACAGATACGCAGTATTTT; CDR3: CSARDRGRYSSTDTQYF
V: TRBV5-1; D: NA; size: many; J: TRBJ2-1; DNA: TGCGCCAGCAGTGAGACCGCCGGGAACACCTACAATGAGCAGTTCTTC; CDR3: CASSETAGNTYNEQFF
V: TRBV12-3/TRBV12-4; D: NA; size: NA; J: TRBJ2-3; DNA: TGTGCCAGCAGTTTCTCGGGCAGCCTCTTTAGCACAGATACGCAGTATTTT; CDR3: CASSFSGSLFSTDTQYF
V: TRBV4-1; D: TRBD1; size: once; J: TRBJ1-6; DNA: TGCGCCAGCAGCTCCGGGACAGCGATAAGCTCCTATAATTCACCCCTCCACTTT; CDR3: CASSSGTAISSYNSPLHF
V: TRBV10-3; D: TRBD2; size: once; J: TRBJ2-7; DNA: TGTGCCATCAATGGAGGGACTAGCGGAGTCTACGAGCAGTACTTC; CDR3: CAINGGTSGVYEQYF
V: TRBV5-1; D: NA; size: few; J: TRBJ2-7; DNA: TGCGCCAGCAGCTTGAGAGCCCAGGGAGATTACTACGAGCAGTACTTC; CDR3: CASSLRAQGDYYEQYF
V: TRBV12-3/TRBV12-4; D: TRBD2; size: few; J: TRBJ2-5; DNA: TGTGCCAGCAGTCCGGGGACTAGCGGGAGTCGGAGGGAGACCCAGTACTTC; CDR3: CASSPGTSGSRRETQYF
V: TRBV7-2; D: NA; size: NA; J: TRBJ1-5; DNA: TGTGCCAGCAGCTCAAAAACGGGTAAGGGCAATCAGCCCCAGCATTTT; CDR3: CASSSKTGKGNQPQHF
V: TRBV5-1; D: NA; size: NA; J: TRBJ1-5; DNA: TGCGCCAGCAGCAGCGGACCCAGGGAAAGCAATCAGCCCCAGCATTTT; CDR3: CASSSGPRESNQPQHF
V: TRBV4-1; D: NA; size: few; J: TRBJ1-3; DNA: TGCGCCAGCAGCCAAAACGACACCCCTGGAAACACCATATATTTT; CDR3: CASSQNDTPGNTIYF
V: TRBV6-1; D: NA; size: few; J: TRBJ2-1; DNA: TGTGCCAGTATGAGTAACCCGGGCTCCTACAATGAGCAGTTCTTC; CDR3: CASMSNPGSYNEQFF
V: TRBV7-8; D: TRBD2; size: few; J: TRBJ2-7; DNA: TGTGCCAGCACCAGACTAGCCGGGAGGGGCGAGCAGTACTTC; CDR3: CASTRLAGRGEQYF
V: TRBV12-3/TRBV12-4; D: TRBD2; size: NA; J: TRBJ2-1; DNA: TGTGCCAGCAGTTTCACCGGGACTAGCGGAACGAGCTCCTACAATGAGCAGTTCTTC; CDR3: CASSFTGTSGTSSYNEQFF
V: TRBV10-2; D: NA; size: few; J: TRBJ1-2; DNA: TGCGCCAGCAGTGAGGCAGCCCTCTATGGCTACACCTTC; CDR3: CASSEAALYGYTF
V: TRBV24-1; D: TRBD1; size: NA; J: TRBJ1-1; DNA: TGTGCCACCAGTCCGGGACAGGGGAAGGGCGCTGAAGCTTTCTTT; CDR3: CATSPGQGKGAEAFF
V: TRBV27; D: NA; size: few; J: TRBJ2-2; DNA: TGTGCCAGCAGCGATCTGGTCTCCCTTCGGACCGGGGAGCTGTTTTTT; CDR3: CASSDLVSLRTGELFF
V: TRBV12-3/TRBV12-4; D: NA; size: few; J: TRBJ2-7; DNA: TGTGCCAGCAGTGAGCCCCCCAACCGGGACTTTCTGTACTTC; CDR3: CASSEPPNRDFLYF